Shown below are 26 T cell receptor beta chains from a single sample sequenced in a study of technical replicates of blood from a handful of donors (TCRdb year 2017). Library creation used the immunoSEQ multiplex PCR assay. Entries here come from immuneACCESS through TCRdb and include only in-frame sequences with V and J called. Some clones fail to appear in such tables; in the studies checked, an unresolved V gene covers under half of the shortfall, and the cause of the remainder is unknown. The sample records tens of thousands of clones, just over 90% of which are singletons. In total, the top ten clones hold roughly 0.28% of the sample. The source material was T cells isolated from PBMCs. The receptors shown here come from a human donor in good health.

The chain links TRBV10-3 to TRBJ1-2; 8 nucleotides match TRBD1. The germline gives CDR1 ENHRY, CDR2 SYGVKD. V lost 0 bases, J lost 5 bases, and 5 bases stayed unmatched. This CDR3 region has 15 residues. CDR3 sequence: CAISESTQGEYGYTF. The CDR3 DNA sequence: TGTGCCATCAGTGAGTCGACACAGGGGGAATATGGCTACACCTTC.

CDR3 sequence (DNA): TGTGCCAGCAGCTTAGGAGCGAGGTACAGGGGTAACTATGGCTACACCTTC. Its translation: CASSLGARYRGNYGYTF. The J gene is TRBJ1-2, the V gene TRBV7-9, with 7 bases aligning to TRBD1. The length of the CDR3 is 17 residues. V lost 1 base to trimming and J lost 1 base; unmatched junction nucleotides: 9. The V gene's germline CDR1 is SEHNR and CDR2 FQNEAQ (reference sequence).

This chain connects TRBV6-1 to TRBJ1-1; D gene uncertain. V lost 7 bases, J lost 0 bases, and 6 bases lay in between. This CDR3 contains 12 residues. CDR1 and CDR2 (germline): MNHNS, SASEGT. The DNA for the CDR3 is TGTGCCAGCACTCGTTTGAACACTGAAGCTTTCTTT. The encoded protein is CASTRLNTEAFF.

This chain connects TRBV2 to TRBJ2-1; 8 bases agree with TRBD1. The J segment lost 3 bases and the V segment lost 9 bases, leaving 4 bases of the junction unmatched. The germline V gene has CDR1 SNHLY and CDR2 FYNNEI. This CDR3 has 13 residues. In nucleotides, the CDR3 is TGTGCCAGAGACAGGGGATACTACAATGAGCAGTTCTTC. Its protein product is CARDRGYYNEQFF.

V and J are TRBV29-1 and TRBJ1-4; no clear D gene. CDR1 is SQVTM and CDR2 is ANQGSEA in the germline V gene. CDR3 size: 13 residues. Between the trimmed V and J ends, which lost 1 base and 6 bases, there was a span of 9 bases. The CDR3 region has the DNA TGCAGCGTTGAAGTGGGCGGGTATGAAAAACTGTTTTTT. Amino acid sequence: CSVEVGGYEKLFF.

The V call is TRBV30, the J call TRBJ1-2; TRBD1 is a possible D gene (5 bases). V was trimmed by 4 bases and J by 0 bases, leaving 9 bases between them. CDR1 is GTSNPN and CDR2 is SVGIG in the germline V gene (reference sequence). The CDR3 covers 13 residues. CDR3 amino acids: CAWNRNSNYGYTF. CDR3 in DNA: TGTGCCTGGAACAGGAATTCTAACTATGGCTACACCTTC.

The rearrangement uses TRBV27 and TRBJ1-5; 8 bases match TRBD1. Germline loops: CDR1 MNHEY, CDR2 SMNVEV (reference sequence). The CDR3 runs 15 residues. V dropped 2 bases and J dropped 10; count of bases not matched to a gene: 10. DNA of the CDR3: TGTGCCAGCAGTTTAGGTTCTTCCGGACAGGGACCCCAGCATTTT. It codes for CASSLGSSGQGPQHF.

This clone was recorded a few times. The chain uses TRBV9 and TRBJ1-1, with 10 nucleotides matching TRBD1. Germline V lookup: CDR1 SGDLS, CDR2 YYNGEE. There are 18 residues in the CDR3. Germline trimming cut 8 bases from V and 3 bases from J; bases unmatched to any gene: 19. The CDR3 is CARQIDRGLRRKDTEAFF. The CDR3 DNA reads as TGTGCCAGACAAATCGACAGGGGGCTAAGGAGGAAGGACACTGAAGCTTTCTTT. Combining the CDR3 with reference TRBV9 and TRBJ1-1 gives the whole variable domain DSGVTQTPKHLITATGQRVTLRCSPRSGDLSVYWYQQSLDQGLQFLIQYYNGEERAKGNILERFSAQQFPDLHSELNLSSLELGDSALYFCARQIDRGLRRKDTEAFFGQGTRLTVV.

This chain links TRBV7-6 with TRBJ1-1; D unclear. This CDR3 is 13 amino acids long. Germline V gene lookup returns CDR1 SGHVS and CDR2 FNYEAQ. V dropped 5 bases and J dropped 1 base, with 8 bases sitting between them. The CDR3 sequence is CASSTTPNTEAFF. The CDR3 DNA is TGTGCCAGCAGCACTACCCCGAACACTGAAGCTTTCTTT.

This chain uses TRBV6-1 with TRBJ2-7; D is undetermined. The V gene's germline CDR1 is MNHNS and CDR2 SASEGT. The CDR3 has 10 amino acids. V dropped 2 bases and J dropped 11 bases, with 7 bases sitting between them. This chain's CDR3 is CASSEWQEYF. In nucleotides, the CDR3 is TGTGCCAGCAGTGAATGGCAGGAGTACTTC.

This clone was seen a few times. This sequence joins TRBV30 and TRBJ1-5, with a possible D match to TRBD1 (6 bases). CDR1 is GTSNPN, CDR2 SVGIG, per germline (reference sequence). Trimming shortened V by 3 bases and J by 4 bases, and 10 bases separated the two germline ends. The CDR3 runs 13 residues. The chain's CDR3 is CAWSPTGNQPQHF. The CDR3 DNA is TGTGCCTGGAGCCCGACAGGAAATCAGCCCCAGCATTTT.

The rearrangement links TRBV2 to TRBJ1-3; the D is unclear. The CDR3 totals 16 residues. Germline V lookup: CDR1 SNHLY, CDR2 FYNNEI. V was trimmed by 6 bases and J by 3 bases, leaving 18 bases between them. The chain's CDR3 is CASREQYSSIGNTIYF. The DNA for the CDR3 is TGTGCCAGCAGGGAACAATACTCTTCGATTGGAAACACCATATATTTT.

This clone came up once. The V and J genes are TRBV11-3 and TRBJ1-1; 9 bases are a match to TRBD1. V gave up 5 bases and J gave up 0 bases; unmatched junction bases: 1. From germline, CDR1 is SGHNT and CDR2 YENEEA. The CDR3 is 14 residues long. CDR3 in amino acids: CASSRQGVNTEAFF. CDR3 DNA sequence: TGTGCCAGCAGCCGACAGGGGGTGAACACTGAAGCTTTCTTT.

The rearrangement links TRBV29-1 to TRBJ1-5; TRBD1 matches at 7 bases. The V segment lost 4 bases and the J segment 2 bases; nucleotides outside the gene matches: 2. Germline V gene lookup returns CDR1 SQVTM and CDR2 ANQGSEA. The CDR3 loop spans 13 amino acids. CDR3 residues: CSVGGTGNQPQHF. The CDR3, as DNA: TGCAGCGTTGGAGGGACAGGCAATCAGCCCCAGCATTTT.

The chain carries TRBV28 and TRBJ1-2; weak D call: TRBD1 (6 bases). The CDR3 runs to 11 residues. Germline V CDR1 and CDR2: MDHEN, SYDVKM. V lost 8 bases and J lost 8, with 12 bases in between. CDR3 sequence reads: CASLGGPGYTF. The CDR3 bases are TGTGCCAGCCTCGGGGGGCCAGGCTACACCTTC.

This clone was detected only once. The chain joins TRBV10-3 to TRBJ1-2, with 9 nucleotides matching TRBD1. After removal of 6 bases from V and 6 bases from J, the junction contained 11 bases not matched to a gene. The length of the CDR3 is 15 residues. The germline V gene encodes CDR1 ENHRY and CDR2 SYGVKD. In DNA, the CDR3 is TGTGCCATCAGCAGACAGGGGGGAGGGGCTGATGGCTACACCTTC. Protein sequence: CAISRQGGGADGYTF.

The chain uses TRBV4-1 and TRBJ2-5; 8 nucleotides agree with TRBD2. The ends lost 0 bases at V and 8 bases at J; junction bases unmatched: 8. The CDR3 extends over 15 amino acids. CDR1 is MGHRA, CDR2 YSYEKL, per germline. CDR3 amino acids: CASSQDPSGRATQYF. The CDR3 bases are TGCGCCAGCAGCCAAGATCCCAGCGGGAGAGCCACCCAGTACTTC.

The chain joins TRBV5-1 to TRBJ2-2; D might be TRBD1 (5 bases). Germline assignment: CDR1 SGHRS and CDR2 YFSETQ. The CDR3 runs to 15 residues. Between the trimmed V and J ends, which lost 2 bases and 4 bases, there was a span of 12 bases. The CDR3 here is CASSLGAYGTGELFF. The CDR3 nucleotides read TGCGCCAGCAGCTTAGGGGCCTATGGCACCGGGGAGCTGTTTTTT.

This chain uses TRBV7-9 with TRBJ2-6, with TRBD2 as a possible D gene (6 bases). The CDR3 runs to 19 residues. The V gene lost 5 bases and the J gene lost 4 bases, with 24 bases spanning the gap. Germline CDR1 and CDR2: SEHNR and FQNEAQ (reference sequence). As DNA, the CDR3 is TGTGCCAGCAGCGCCTCCGAGACTAGTGGGCTCGGAGGGGCCAACGTCCTGACTTTC. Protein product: CASSASETSGLGGANVLTF.

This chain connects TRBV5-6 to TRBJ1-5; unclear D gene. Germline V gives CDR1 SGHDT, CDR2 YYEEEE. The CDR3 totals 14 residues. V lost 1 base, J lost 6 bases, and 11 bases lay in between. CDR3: CASSLYRTGQPQHF. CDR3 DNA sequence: TGTGCCAGCAGCTTGTATCGAACTGGTCAGCCCCAGCATTTT.

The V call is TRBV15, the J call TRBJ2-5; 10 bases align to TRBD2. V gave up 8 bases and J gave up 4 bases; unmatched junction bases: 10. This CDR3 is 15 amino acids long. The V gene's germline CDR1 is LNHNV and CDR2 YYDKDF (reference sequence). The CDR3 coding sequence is TGTGCCACCGCTAGCGGGAGCCCCCGGGGAGAGACCCAGTACTTC. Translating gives CATASGSPRGETQYF.

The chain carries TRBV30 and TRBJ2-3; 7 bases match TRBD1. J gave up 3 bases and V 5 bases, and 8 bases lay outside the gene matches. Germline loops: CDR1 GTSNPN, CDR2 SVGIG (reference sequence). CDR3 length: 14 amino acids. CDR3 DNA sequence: TGTGCCTGGGGGACCCGGGACAGTACAGATACGCAGTATTTT. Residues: CAWGTRDSTDTQYF.

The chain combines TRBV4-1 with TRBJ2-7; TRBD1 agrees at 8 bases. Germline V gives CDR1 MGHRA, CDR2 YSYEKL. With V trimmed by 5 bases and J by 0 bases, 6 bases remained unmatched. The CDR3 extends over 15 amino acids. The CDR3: CASSATGGSSYEQYF. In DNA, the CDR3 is TGCGCCAGCAGCGCTACAGGGGGTAGCTCCTACGAGCAGTACTTC.

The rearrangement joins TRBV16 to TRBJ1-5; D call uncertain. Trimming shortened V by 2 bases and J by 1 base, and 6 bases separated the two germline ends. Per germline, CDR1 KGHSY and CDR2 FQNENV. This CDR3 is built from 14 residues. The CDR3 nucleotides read TGTGCCAGCAGCCAACCCCAGAGCAATCAGCCCCAGCATTTT. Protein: CASSQPQSNQPQHF.

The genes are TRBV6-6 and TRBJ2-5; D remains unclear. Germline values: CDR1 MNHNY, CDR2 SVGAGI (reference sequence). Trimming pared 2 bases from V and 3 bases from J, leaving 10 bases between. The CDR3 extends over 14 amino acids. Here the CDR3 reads CASSYGLTKETQYF. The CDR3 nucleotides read TGTGCCAGCAGTTACGGCTTAACCAAAGAGACCCAGTACTTC.

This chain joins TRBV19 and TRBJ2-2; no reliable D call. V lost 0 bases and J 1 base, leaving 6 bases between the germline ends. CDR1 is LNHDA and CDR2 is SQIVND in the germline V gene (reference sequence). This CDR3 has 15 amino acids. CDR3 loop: CASSIEAGNTGELFF. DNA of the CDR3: TGTGCCAGTAGTATAGAGGCAGGGAACACCGGGGAGCTGTTTTTT.